These T cell receptor beta chains were read from a single sample in a study of T cells after yellow fever vaccination. TCRdb passed the 5' RACE reads through MiXCR, listing each CDR3 protein once. Here the sample spans about 550,000 distinct CDR3 sequences, about 19% being singletons. The input for sequencing was PBMCs, taken 15 days after the yellow fever booster vaccination. These receptors all stem from a man aged 25 to 45 who received the YFV17D yellow fever vaccine. Each CDR3 is given with its conserved first and last residue. D genes are given only for firm matches. For some rows the clone size is stated as once, few or many, or as a class when expanded; others skip it.

abundance: -; v_gene: TRBV9; j_gene: TRBJ2-3; d_gene: TRBD2; CDR3aa: CASSEGLAGGDTQYF; CDR3nt: TGTGCCAGCAGCGAGGGACTAGCGGGAGGGGATACGCAGTATTTT
abundance: -; v_gene: TRBV5-1; j_gene: TRBJ1-2; d_gene: -; CDR3aa: CASSLDGGNGYTF; CDR3nt: TGCGCCAGCAGCTTGGACGGGGGCAATGGCTACACCTTC
abundance: -; v_gene: TRBV20-1; j_gene: TRBJ2-7; d_gene: -; CDR3aa: CSAREAGVYEQYF; CDR3nt: TGCAGTGCTAGAGAAGCAGGGGTCTACGAGCAGTACTTC
abundance: -; v_gene: TRBV24-1; j_gene: TRBJ2-5; d_gene: TRBD2; CDR3aa: CATRSSGRAETQYF; CDR3nt: TGTGCCACCAGGTCGAGCGGGAGGGCCGAGACCCAGTACTTC
abundance: few; v_gene: TRBV20-1; j_gene: TRBJ2-1; d_gene: -; CDR3aa: CSARVGSVNEQFF; CDR3nt: TGCAGTGCTAGAGTCGGGAGTGTCAATGAGCAGTTCTTC
abundance: few; v_gene: TRBV7-2; j_gene: TRBJ2-7; d_gene: TRBD2; CDR3aa: CASSPKSLTSPAYEQYF; CDR3nt: TGTGCCAGCAGCCCAAAGTCGCTGACTAGCCCCGCCTACGAGCAGTACTTC
abundance: -; v_gene: TRBV7-3; j_gene: TRBJ2-7; d_gene: -; CDR3aa: CASSLRRGAPYEQYF; CDR3nt: TGTGCCAGCAGCTTAAGACGAGGGGCCCCCTACGAGCAGTACTTC
abundance: -; v_gene: TRBV20-1; j_gene: TRBJ2-5; d_gene: -; CDR3aa: CSANHPVQETQYF; CDR3nt: TGCAGTGCTAACCACCCCGTCCAAGAGACCCAGTACTTC
abundance: -; v_gene: TRBV7-6; j_gene: TRBJ2-7; d_gene: TRBD2; CDR3aa: CASSDRTSGSPYEQYF; CDR3nt: TGTGCCAGCAGCGACCGGACTAGCGGTTCCCCCTACGAGCAGTACTTC
abundance: few; v_gene: TRBV9; j_gene: TRBJ2-7; d_gene: -; CDR3aa: CASSVAHGASYEQYF; CDR3nt: TGTGCCAGCAGCGTAGCTCATGGAGCCTCCTACGAGCAGTACTTC
abundance: -; v_gene: TRBV30; j_gene: TRBJ2-3; d_gene: TRBD2; CDR3aa: CAWSLGLAGGPTDTQYF; CDR3nt: TGTGCCTGGAGCCTGGGACTAGCGGGAGGACCCACAGATACGCAGTATTTT
abundance: -; v_gene: TRBV5-1; j_gene: TRBJ2-1; d_gene: -; CDR3aa: CASSLDPRALFF; CDR3nt: TGCGCCAGCAGCTTGGACCCACGAGCTCTCTTCTTC
abundance: -; v_gene: TRBV5-1; j_gene: TRBJ2-7; d_gene: TRBD1; CDR3aa: CASSAGQGSFYEQYF; CDR3nt: TGCGCCAGCAGCGCCGGACAGGGGAGCTTCTACGAGCAGTACTTC
abundance: once; v_gene: TRBV14; j_gene: TRBJ2-7; d_gene: -; CDR3aa: CASSQDLGSYRSEQYF; CDR3nt: TGTGCCAGCAGCCAAGATCTAGGGTCCTATCGGTCCGAGCAGTACTTC
abundance: -; v_gene: TRBV20-1; j_gene: TRBJ2-1; d_gene: TRBD2; CDR3aa: CSAPGTSSYNEQFF; CDR3nt: TGCAGTGCTCCCGGGACTAGCAGTTACAATGAGCAGTTCTTC
abundance: -; v_gene: TRBV29-1; j_gene: TRBJ1-4; d_gene: -; CDR3aa: CSAGRQTNEKLFF; CDR3nt: TGCAGCGCTGGCCGTCAGACTAATGAAAAACTGTTTTTT
abundance: few; v_gene: TRBV4-1; j_gene: TRBJ1-2; d_gene: -; CDR3aa: CASSQDGLYGYTF; CDR3nt: TGCGCCAGCAGCCAAGATGGCCTCTATGGCTACACCTTC
abundance: few; v_gene: TRBV2; j_gene: TRBJ2-1; d_gene: -; CDR3aa: CASSGRRTTLYNEQFF; CDR3nt: TGTGCCAGCAGTGGGCGGAGGACGACTTTATATAATGAGCAGTTCTTC
abundance: many; v_gene: TRBV30; j_gene: TRBJ2-4; d_gene: TRBD1; CDR3aa: CAWRPRDRKNIQYF; CDR3nt: TGTGCCTGGAGACCCCGGGACAGGAAAAACATTCAGTACTTC
abundance: -; v_gene: TRBV7-8; j_gene: TRBJ2-7; d_gene: TRBD1; CDR3aa: CASSATRQGRYEQYF; CDR3nt: TGTGCCAGCAGCGCAACCCGACAGGGGAGATACGAGCAGTACTTC
abundance: few; v_gene: TRBV5-1; j_gene: TRBJ2-7; d_gene: -; CDR3aa: CASGPSNSYEQYF; CDR3nt: TGCGCCAGCGGGCCATCAAACTCCTACGAGCAGTACTTC
abundance: many; v_gene: TRBV6-1; j_gene: TRBJ1-1; d_gene: -; CDR3aa: CASSAVMNTEAFF; CDR3nt: TGTGCCAGCAGTGCCGTCATGAACACTGAAGCTTTCTTT
abundance: -; v_gene: TRBV12-3/TRBV12-4; j_gene: TRBJ1-1; d_gene: -; CDR3aa: CASSLGGDNTEAFF; CDR3nt: TGTGCCAGCAGTTTAGGTGGAGATAACACTGAAGCTTTCTTT
abundance: few; v_gene: TRBV6-6; j_gene: TRBJ1-5; d_gene: -; CDR3aa: CASSAPTGETQHF; CDR3nt: TGTGCCAGCAGTGCACCGACAGGTGAAACCCAGCATTTT
abundance: once; v_gene: TRBV27; j_gene: TRBJ2-2; d_gene: -; CDR3aa: CASSYVANTGELFF; CDR3nt: TGTGCCAGCAGTTACGTCGCGAACACCGGGGAGCTGTTTTTT
abundance: once; v_gene: TRBV28; j_gene: TRBJ2-3; d_gene: -; CDR3aa: CASSFLGPSTDTQYF; CDR3nt: TGTGCCAGCAGTTTTCTGGGACCGAGCACAGATACGCAGTATTTT
abundance: -; v_gene: TRBV15; j_gene: TRBJ2-4; d_gene: TRBD1; CDR3aa: CATSRDFGGQGQNIQYF; CDR3nt: TGTGCCACCAGCAGAGATTTTGGAGGACAGGGCCAAAACATTCAGTACTTC
abundance: -; v_gene: TRBV12-3/TRBV12-4; j_gene: TRBJ2-7; d_gene: -; CDR3aa: CAFSLVAGFDEQYF; CDR3nt: TGTGCCTTCAGTTTAGTGGCGGGCTTCGACGAGCAGTACTTC
abundance: few; v_gene: TRBV12-3/TRBV12-4; j_gene: TRBJ1-5; d_gene: -; CDR3aa: CASSLAGSQPQHF; CDR3nt: TGTGCCAGCAGCTTAGCAGGGAGCCAGCCCCAGCATTTT
abundance: -; v_gene: TRBV5-1; j_gene: TRBJ2-5; d_gene: -; CDR3aa: CASSLDTGFSRAETQYF; CDR3nt: TGCGCCAGCAGCTTGGACACCGGATTCTCTAGGGCAGAGACCCAGTACTTC
abundance: -; v_gene: TRBV12-3/TRBV12-4; j_gene: TRBJ1-1; d_gene: TRBD1; CDR3aa: CASSQQGQGTEAFF; CDR3nt: TGTGCCAGCAGTCAACAGGGGCAGGGCACTGAAGCTTTCTTT
abundance: -; v_gene: TRBV7-2; j_gene: TRBJ2-2; d_gene: TRBD1; CDR3aa: CASSPTGYAGELFF; CDR3nt: TGTGCCAGCAGTCCGACAGGGTACGCCGGGGAGCTGTTTTTT
abundance: -; v_gene: TRBV12-3/TRBV12-4; j_gene: TRBJ2-3; d_gene: -; CDR3aa: CASSWKGDLTDTQYF; CDR3nt: TGTGCCAGCAGTTGGAAGGGAGACCTCACAGATACGCAATATTTT
abundance: -; v_gene: TRBV15; j_gene: TRBJ2-5; d_gene: -; CDR3aa: CATSREEETQYF; CDR3nt: TGTGCCACCAGCAGAGAAGAAGAGACCCAGTACTTC
abundance: few; v_gene: TRBV7-2; j_gene: TRBJ2-7; d_gene: TRBD2; CDR3aa: CASSTRLAGVAEQYF; CDR3nt: TGTGCCAGCAGCACCAGACTAGCGGGAGTAGCCGAGCAGTACTTC
abundance: few; v_gene: TRBV10-3; j_gene: TRBJ2-5; d_gene: -; CDR3aa: CAISPDGGRETQYF; CDR3nt: TGTGCCATCAGTCCGGACGGCGGTCGCGAGACCCAGTACTTC
abundance: few; v_gene: TRBV28; j_gene: TRBJ2-5; d_gene: -; CDR3aa: CASSLPSEEETQYF; CDR3nt: TGTGCCAGCAGTTTGCCGTCCGAGGAAGAGACCCAGTACTTC
abundance: -; v_gene: TRBV12-3/TRBV12-4; j_gene: TRBJ2-7; d_gene: -; CDR3aa: CASSKTGRGEQYF; CDR3nt: TGTGCCAGCAGTAAAACAGGAAGGGGCGAGCAGTACTTC
abundance: few; v_gene: TRBV7-9; j_gene: TRBJ2-7; d_gene: TRBD2; CDR3aa: CASSSTSGRTRGEQYF; CDR3nt: TGTGCCAGCAGCTCGACTAGCGGGAGGACCCGGGGGGAGCAGTACTTC
abundance: -; v_gene: TRBV9; j_gene: TRBJ2-1; d_gene: -; CDR3aa: CASSVWTGEGEQFF; CDR3nt: TGTGCCAGCAGCGTATGGACGGGAGAAGGCGAGCAGTTCTTC
abundance: -; v_gene: TRBV5-1; j_gene: TRBJ2-7; d_gene: -; CDR3aa: CASSLALGSGSYEQYF; CDR3nt: TGCGCCAGCAGCTTGGCCCTGGGTAGCGGCTCCTACGAGCAGTACTTC
abundance: few; v_gene: TRBV5-1; j_gene: TRBJ2-2; d_gene: -; CDR3aa: CASSLVTVPTGELFF; CDR3nt: TGCGCCAGCAGCTTGGTGACAGTTCCCACCGGGGAGCTGTTTTTT
abundance: few; v_gene: TRBV12-3/TRBV12-4; j_gene: TRBJ1-1; d_gene: -; CDR3aa: CASSLISGTEAFF; CDR3nt: TGTGCCAGCAGTTTAATCTCAGGCACTGAAGCTTTCTTT
abundance: -; v_gene: TRBV20-1; j_gene: TRBJ2-5; d_gene: TRBD2; CDR3aa: CSAPTSGETQYF; CDR3nt: TGCAGTGCTCCGACTAGCGGGGAGACCCAGTACTTC
abundance: -; v_gene: TRBV3-1; j_gene: TRBJ2-1; d_gene: -; CDR3aa: CASSQGGRGQNNEQFF; CDR3nt: TGTGCCAGCAGCCAAGGAGGCAGGGGTCAGAACAATGAGCAGTTCTTC
abundance: -; v_gene: TRBV11-2; j_gene: TRBJ1-5; d_gene: -; CDR3aa: CASSTRYNQPQHF; CDR3nt: TGTGCCAGCAGCACCCGTTACAATCAGCCCCAGCATTTT
abundance: -; v_gene: TRBV20-1; j_gene: TRBJ2-5; d_gene: TRBD2; CDR3aa: CSAIAGVETQYF; CDR3nt: TGCAGTGCTATAGCGGGAGTCGAGACCCAGTACTTC
abundance: few; v_gene: TRBV9; j_gene: TRBJ1-6; d_gene: TRBD1; CDR3aa: CASSVGQGSYNSPLHF; CDR3nt: TGTGCCAGCAGCGTAGGACAGGGGTCCTATAATTCACCCCTCCACTTT
abundance: few; v_gene: TRBV6-2/TRBV6-3; j_gene: TRBJ2-2; d_gene: TRBD2; CDR3aa: CASSYEAGGFAGELFF; CDR3nt: TGTGCCAGCAGTTATGAAGCGGGAGGGTTCGCCGGGGAGCTGTTTTTT
abundance: few; v_gene: TRBV7-3; j_gene: TRBJ1-5; d_gene: -; CDR3aa: CASSLDLGQPQHF; CDR3nt: TGTGCCAGCAGCTTAGACCTCGGCCAGCCCCAGCATTTT
abundance: -; v_gene: TRBV10-3; j_gene: TRBJ2-7; d_gene: TRBD1; CDR3aa: CAISTGGSYYEQYF; CDR3nt: TGTGCCATCAGTACAGGGGGCAGCTACTACGAGCAGTACTTC
abundance: few; v_gene: TRBV5-1; j_gene: TRBJ2-2; d_gene: TRBD2; CDR3aa: CASSLLVQRDHTGELFF; CDR3nt: TGCGCCAGCAGCTTGTTGGTACAGCGGGACCACACCGGGGAGCTGTTTTTT
abundance: -; v_gene: TRBV20-1; j_gene: TRBJ1-1; d_gene: -; CDR3aa: CSARDPGYTEAFF; CDR3nt: TGCAGTGCTAGAGATCCGGGTTACACTGAAGCTTTCTTT
abundance: few; v_gene: TRBV20-1; j_gene: TRBJ2-7; d_gene: TRBD1; CDR3aa: CSASGGSRDSYYEQYF; CDR3nt: TGCAGTGCTAGTGGTGGGAGCCGGGACAGCTACTACGAGCAGTACTTC
abundance: few; v_gene: TRBV6-5; j_gene: TRBJ2-3; d_gene: -; CDR3aa: CASSYSPAREAQYF; CDR3nt: TGTGCCAGCAGTTACTCCCCGGCTCGGGAAGCGCAGTATTTT
abundance: -; v_gene: TRBV5-6; j_gene: TRBJ2-4; d_gene: -; CDR3aa: CASSLGRATELQYF; CDR3nt: TGTGCCAGCAGCTTGGGTAGGGCGACGGAACTACAGTACTTC
abundance: few; v_gene: TRBV6-1; j_gene: TRBJ1-3; d_gene: -; CDR3aa: CASSPDSISGNTIYF; CDR3nt: TGTGCCAGCAGTCCCGACTCAATCTCTGGAAACACCATATATTTT
abundance: few; v_gene: TRBV6-5; j_gene: TRBJ2-4; d_gene: -; CDR3aa: CASSYSGRGQNIQYF; CDR3nt: TGTGCCAGCAGTTACTCCGGCAGGGGCCAAAACATTCAGTACTTC
abundance: -; v_gene: TRBV9; j_gene: TRBJ1-5; d_gene: -; CDR3aa: CASSVGTGFGQPQHF; CDR3nt: TGTGCCAGCAGCGTAGGAACAGGGTTTGGCCAGCCCCAGCATTTT